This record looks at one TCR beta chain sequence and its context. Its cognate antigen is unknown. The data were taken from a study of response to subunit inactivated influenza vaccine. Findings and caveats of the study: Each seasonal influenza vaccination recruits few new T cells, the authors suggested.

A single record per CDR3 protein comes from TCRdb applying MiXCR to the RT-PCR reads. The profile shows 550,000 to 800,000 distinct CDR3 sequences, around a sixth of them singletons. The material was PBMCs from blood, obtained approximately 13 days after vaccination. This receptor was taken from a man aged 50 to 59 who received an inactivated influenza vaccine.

As DNA, the CDR3 is TGTGCCAGCAGTCGCGCCGGGCCCTACGAGCAGTACTTC. This gives the protein CASSRAGPYEQYF. The rearrangement joins TRBV7-2 to TRBJ2-7; D gene uncertain. V lost 6 bases and J 2 bases, leaving 11 bases between the germline ends. The CDR3 is 13 amino acids. The V gene's germline CDR1 is SGHTA and CDR2 FQGNSA.